The clone carrying this TCR beta chain was seen more than once but under ten times. What it binds is not known. Here immunoSEQ multiplex PCR was the method, and the copy in TCRdb shows in-frame clones only, minus some. This sample has approximately 86,000 clones, with 85% to 95% found just once. This specimen belongs to a study of graft-versus-host responses after intestinal transplantation. As for the study in general: All recipients were given anti-thymocyte globulin induction, and tacrolimus and steroids were then administered for around three years.

Regarding the study as a whole: Recipient marrow contained GvH clones, some of which appeared first in ileum or blood. With peak circulating GvH clone levels came an association with early post-transplant HvG declines.

V dropped 3 bases and J dropped 5 bases, with 8 bases sitting between them. CDR1 and CDR2 from the germline V gene are MGHRA and YSYEKL. This CDR3 has 13 amino acids. The sequencing used unstimulated CD8+ T cells sorted from spleen or lymph node cells, collected before transplant. The chain carries TRBV4-1 and TRBJ1-5; possible D gene TRBD1, 6 bases. This sequence was found in a human donor who was the organ donor for an intestinal transplant. The CDR3 DNA reads TGCGCCAGCAGCCAGGACAGATATCAGCCCCAGCATTTT. Translation gives CASSQDRYQPQHF.